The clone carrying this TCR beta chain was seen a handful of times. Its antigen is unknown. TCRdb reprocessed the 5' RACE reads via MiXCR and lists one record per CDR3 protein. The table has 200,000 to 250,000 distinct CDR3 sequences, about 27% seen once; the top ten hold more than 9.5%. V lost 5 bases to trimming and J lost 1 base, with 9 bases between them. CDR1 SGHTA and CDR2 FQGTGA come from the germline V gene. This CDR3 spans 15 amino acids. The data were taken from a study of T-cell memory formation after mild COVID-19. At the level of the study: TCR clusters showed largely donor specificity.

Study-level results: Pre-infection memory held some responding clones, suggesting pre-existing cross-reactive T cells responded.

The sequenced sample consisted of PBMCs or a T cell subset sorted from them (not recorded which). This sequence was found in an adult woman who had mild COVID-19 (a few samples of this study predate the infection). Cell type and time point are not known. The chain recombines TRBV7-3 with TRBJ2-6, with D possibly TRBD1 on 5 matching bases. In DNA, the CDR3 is TGTGCCAGCAGCCCTCAGGGTTCTGGGGCCAACGTCCTGACTTTC. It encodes CASSPQGSGANVLTF.